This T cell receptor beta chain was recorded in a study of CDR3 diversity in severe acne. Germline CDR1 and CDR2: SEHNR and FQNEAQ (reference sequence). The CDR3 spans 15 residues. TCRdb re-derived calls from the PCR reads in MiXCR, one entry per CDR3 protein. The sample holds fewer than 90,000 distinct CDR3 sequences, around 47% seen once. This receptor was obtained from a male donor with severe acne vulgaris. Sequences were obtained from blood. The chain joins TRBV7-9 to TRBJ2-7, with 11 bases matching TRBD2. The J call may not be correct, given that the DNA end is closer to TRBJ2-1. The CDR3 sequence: CASSHIAGGPNEQFF. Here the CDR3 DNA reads TGTGCCAGCAGCCACATAGCGGGAGGGCCGAATGAGCAGTTCTTC.